A single T cell receptor beta chain is shown here with its context. The CDR3 length is 14 residues. V shed 3 bases and J shed 3 bases, with 9 bases lying between them. Per germline, CDR1 LGHDT and CDR2 YNNKEL (reference sequence). Donors were grouped by their self-reported clinical history. The data derive from a study of blood T cell repertoires in COVID-19. Original processing methods: Amplification of reference gene primers was used by the study to estimate nucleated cell counts. Measured with immunoSEQ multiplex PCR; TCRdb has only the in-frame clones, and not every one. V and J calls and clone size follow that table, whereas D and trimming were derived from the DNA. The sample includes around 180,000 clones, around three quarters of them seen just once.

The gene calls are TRBV3-1 (or the pseudogene TRBV3-2) and TRBJ1-5; no clear D. The clonotype was recovered from a woman in her 50s with acute COVID-19. Input material: PBMCs or T cells enriched from blood (not recorded which). CDR3 nucleotide sequence: TGTGCCAGCAGCCATTGGCAGTCCAATCAGCCCCAGCATTTT. This translates into CASSHWQSNQPQHF.